This is a list of T cell receptor beta chains from one sample in a study of response to subunit inactivated influenza vaccine. From the RT-PCR reads, TCRdb called clonotypes with MiXCR, one entry per CDR3 protein. This table holds some 800,000 distinct CDR3 sequences, 21% found once. The sample consisted of PBMCs from blood, taken 4 to 6 days after vaccination. The receptors here all came from a man aged 45-65 years who received an inactivated influenza vaccine. CDR3s include the opening cysteine and the closing phenylalanine or tryptophan. Each record gives: clone size, D gene, J gene, V gene, CDR3 protein, CDR3 DNA. The D gene is left open where the match is weak. Part of the rows lack a size; the others show once, few, many or a class for expanded clones.

abundance: NA
d_gene: NA
j_gene: TRBJ2-5
v_gene: TRBV20-1
CDR3aa: CSAIRTDQETQYF
CDR3nt: TGCAGTGCTATACGGACAGACCAAGAGACCCAGTACTTC

abundance: few
d_gene: NA
j_gene: TRBJ2-2
v_gene: TRBV20-1
CDR3aa: CSASLGSGELFF
CDR3nt: TGCAGTGCTAGTTTGGGGTCCGGGGAGCTGTTTTTT

abundance: NA
d_gene: NA
j_gene: TRBJ2-1
v_gene: TRBV30
CDR3aa: CASSSRTASGGEQFF
CDR3nt: TGTGCCAGCAGCAGCAGGACTGCTTCCGGGGGAGAGCAGTTCTTC

abundance: many
d_gene: TRBD1
j_gene: TRBJ2-7
v_gene: TRBV27
CDR3aa: CASMDPGQEQYF
CDR3nt: TGTGCCAGCATGGACCCGGGACAGGAGCAGTACTTC

abundance: few
d_gene: TRBD2
j_gene: TRBJ2-1
v_gene: TRBV28
CDR3aa: CASSLFASGGAGEQFF
CDR3nt: TGTGCCAGCAGTTTATTTGCTAGCGGGGGGGCCGGTGAGCAGTTCTTC

abundance: few
d_gene: TRBD2
j_gene: TRBJ2-3
v_gene: TRBV5-1
CDR3aa: CASSPLAGVATDTQYF
CDR3nt: TGCGCCAGTAGCCCCTTAGCGGGAGTGGCTACAGATACGCAGTATTTT

abundance: few
d_gene: TRBD1
j_gene: TRBJ1-1
v_gene: TRBV18
CDR3aa: CASSPRTGEGGTEAFF
CDR3nt: TGTGCCAGCTCACCACGGACAGGGGAAGGTGGCACTGAAGCTTTCTTT

abundance: few
d_gene: NA
j_gene: TRBJ1-4
v_gene: TRBV5-1
CDR3aa: CASSLGHLQEKLFF
CDR3nt: TGCGCCAGCAGCTTGGGACATTTGCAAGAAAAACTGTTTTTT

abundance: few
d_gene: NA
j_gene: TRBJ2-7
v_gene: TRBV5-4
CDR3aa: CASSYDFTYEQYF
CDR3nt: TGTGCCAGCAGCTACGATTTCACCTACGAGCAGTACTTC

abundance: NA
d_gene: NA
j_gene: TRBJ2-7
v_gene: TRBV28
CDR3aa: CASSQAGAGDYYEQYF
CDR3nt: TGTGCCAGCAGTCAGGCGGGGGCAGGGGACTATTACGAGCAGTACTTC

abundance: NA
d_gene: NA
j_gene: TRBJ2-5
v_gene: TRBV29-1
CDR3aa: CSVEDPRGRGLYEETQYF
CDR3nt: TGCAGCGTTGAAGATCCCCGGGGAAGGGGATTATACGAAGAGACCCAGTACTTC

abundance: few
d_gene: NA
j_gene: TRBJ2-5
v_gene: TRBV12-3/TRBV12-4
CDR3aa: CASSGSWETQYF
CDR3nt: TGTGCCAGCAGCGGATCTTGGGAGACCCAGTACTTC

abundance: NA
d_gene: NA
j_gene: TRBJ1-2
v_gene: TRBV5-1
CDR3aa: CASGNVGANYGYTF
CDR3nt: TGCGCCAGCGGGAACGTAGGGGCGAACTATGGCTACACCTTC

abundance: few
d_gene: TRBD1
j_gene: TRBJ1-2
v_gene: TRBV5-1
CDR3aa: CASSPDRGRTVYDTF
CDR3nt: TGCGCCAGCAGCCCTGACAGGGGACGCACTGTTTATGACACCTTC

abundance: NA
d_gene: NA
j_gene: TRBJ2-3
v_gene: TRBV7-3
CDR3aa: CASSLRTVTDTQYF
CDR3nt: TGTGCCAGCAGCTTACGGACAGTCACAGATACGCAGTATTTT

abundance: once
d_gene: TRBD2
j_gene: TRBJ2-3
v_gene: TRBV20-1
CDR3aa: CRTSGGADTQYF
CDR3nt: TGCAGGACTAGCGGAGGAGCAGATACGCAGTATTTT

abundance: NA
d_gene: NA
j_gene: TRBJ2-4
v_gene: TRBV3-1
CDR3aa: CASSQDENIQYF
CDR3nt: TGTGCCAGCAGCCAAGATGAGAACATTCAGTACTTC

abundance: few
d_gene: NA
j_gene: TRBJ1-3
v_gene: TRBV5-6
CDR3aa: CASSFGTSNTIYF
CDR3nt: TGTGCCAGCAGCTTTGGCACATCCAACACCATATATTTT

abundance: few
d_gene: TRBD1
j_gene: TRBJ1-5
v_gene: TRBV10-3
CDR3aa: CAIRPGTGASQPQHF
CDR3nt: TGTGCCATCAGGCCCGGGACAGGGGCGTCTCAGCCCCAGCATTTT

abundance: NA
d_gene: NA
j_gene: TRBJ2-1
v_gene: TRBV5-6
CDR3aa: CASSVPAEVAYNEQFF
CDR3nt: TGTGCCAGCAGCGTACCAGCGGAGGTAGCCTACAATGAGCAGTTCTTC

abundance: few
d_gene: TRBD2
j_gene: TRBJ2-3
v_gene: TRBV4-3
CDR3aa: CASSQDKYAAGYTDTQYF
CDR3nt: TGCGCCAGCAGCCAAGATAAATACGCAGCGGGGTACACAGATACGCAGTATTTT

abundance: NA
d_gene: TRBD2
j_gene: TRBJ2-5
v_gene: TRBV20-1
CDR3aa: CSARTTGKGLAGGHEETQYF
CDR3nt: TGCAGTGCTAGGACGACAGGGAAGGGACTAGCGGGAGGCCACGAAGAGACCCAGTACTTC

abundance: NA
d_gene: NA
j_gene: TRBJ2-5
v_gene: TRBV5-1
CDR3aa: CASSLARGGNAQETQYF
CDR3nt: TGCGCCAGCAGCTTGGCAAGGGGCGGGAACGCCCAAGAGACCCAGTACTTC

abundance: NA
d_gene: NA
j_gene: TRBJ2-3
v_gene: TRBV7-9
CDR3aa: CASSLALAGDTQYF
CDR3nt: TGTGCCAGCAGCTTAGCCCTCGCCGGGGATACGCAGTATTTT

abundance: NA
d_gene: NA
j_gene: TRBJ2-7
v_gene: TRBV7-9
CDR3aa: CASSLGGVPSEQYF
CDR3nt: TGTGCCAGCAGCTTAGGTGGGGTCCCGAGCGAGCAGTACTTC

abundance: NA
d_gene: TRBD2
j_gene: TRBJ2-7
v_gene: TRBV11-1
CDR3aa: CASSSGLPGTSGSSYEQYF
CDR3nt: TGTGCCAGCAGCTCCGGCCTACCCGGGACTAGCGGGAGCTCCTACGAGCAGTACTTC

abundance: many
d_gene: NA
j_gene: TRBJ1-1
v_gene: TRBV12-3/TRBV12-4
CDR3aa: CASSFFHSNTEAFF
CDR3nt: TGTGCCAGCAGTTTTTTTCACAGCAACACTGAAGCTTTCTTT

abundance: NA
d_gene: NA
j_gene: TRBJ2-7
v_gene: TRBV7-8
CDR3aa: CASSQGPMSYEQYF
CDR3nt: TGTGCCAGCAGCCAAGGACCCATGTCCTACGAGCAGTACTTC